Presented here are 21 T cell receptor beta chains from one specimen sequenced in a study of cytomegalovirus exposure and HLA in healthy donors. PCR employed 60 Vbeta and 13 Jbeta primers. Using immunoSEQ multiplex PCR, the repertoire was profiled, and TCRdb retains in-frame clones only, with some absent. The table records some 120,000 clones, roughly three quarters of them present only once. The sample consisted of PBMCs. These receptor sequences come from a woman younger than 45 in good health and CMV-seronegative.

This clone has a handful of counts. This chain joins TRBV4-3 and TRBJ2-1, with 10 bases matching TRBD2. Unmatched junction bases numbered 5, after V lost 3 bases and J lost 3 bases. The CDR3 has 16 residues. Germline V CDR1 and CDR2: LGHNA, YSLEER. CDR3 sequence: CASSQRVAGGYNEQFF. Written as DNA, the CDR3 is TGCGCCAGCAGCCAGCGGGTAGCGGGAGGCTACAATGAGCAGTTCTTC.

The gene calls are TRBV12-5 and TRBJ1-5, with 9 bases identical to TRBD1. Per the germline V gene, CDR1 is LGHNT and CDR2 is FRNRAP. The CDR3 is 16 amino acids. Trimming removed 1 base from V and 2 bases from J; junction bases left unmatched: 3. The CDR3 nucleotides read TGTGCTAGTGGTTTGGGCAGGACAGGGGGCAATCAGCCCCAGCATTTT. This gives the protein CASGLGRTGGNQPQHF.

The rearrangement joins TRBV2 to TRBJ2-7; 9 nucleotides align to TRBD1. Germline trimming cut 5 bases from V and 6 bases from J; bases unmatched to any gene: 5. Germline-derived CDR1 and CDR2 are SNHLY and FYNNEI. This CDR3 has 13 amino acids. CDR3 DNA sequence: TGTGCCAGCAGTTTTTGGACAGGGGTCGAGCAGTACTTC. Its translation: CASSFWTGVEQYF.

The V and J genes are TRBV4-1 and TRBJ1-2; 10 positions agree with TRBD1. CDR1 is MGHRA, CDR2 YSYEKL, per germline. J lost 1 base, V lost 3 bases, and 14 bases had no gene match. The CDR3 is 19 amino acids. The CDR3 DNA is TGCGCCAGCAGCCATGCCCGGACAGGGGGAGATCCCCTTAACTATGGCTACACCTTC. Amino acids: CASSHARTGGDPLNYGYTF.

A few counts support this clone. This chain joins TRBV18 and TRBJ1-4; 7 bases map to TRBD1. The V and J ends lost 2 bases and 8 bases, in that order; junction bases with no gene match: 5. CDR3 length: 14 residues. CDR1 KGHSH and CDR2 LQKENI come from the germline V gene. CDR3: CASSPGRGSEKLFF. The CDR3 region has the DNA TGTGCCAGCTCACCAGGCAGGGGGTCCGAAAAACTGTTTTTT.

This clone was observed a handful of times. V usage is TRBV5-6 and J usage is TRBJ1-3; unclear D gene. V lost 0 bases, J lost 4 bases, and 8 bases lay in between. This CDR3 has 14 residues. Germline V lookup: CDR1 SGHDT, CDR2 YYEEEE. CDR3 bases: TGTGCCAGCAGCTTGGGAAAAGAGGGAAACACCATATATTTT. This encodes CASSLGKEGNTIYF. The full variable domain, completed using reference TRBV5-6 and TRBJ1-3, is DAGVTQSPTHLIKTRGQQVTLRCSPKSGHDTVSWYQQALGQGPQFIFQYYEEEERQRGNFPDRFSGHQFPNYSSELNVNALLLGDSALYLCASSLGKEGNTIYFGEGSWLTVV.

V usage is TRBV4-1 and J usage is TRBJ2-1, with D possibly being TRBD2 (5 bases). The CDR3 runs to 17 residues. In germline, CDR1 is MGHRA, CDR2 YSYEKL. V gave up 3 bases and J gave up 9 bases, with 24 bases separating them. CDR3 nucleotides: TGCGCCAGCAGCCAGCCCTCCCCAGCCCTAGTGGGGAGTGAGCAGTTCTTC. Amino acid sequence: CASSQPSPALVGSEQFF.

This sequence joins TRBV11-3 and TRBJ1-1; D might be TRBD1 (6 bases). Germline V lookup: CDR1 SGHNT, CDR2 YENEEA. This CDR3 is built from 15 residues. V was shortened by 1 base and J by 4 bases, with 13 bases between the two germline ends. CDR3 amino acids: CASSLGWGGGTEAFF. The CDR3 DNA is TGTGCCAGCAGCTTAGGCTGGGGAGGGGGCACTGAAGCTTTCTTT.

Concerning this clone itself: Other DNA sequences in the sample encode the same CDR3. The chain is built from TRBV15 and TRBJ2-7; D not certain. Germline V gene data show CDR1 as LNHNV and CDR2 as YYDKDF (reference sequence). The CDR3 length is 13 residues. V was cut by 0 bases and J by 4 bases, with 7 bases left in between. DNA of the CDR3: TGTGCCACCAGCAGAGATCTGTCTTACGAGCAGTACTTC. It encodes CATSRDLSYEQYF.

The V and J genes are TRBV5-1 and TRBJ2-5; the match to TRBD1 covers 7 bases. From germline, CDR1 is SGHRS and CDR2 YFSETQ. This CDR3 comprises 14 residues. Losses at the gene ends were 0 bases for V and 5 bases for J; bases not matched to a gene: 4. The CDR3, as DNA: TGCGCCAGCAGCTTGGAGGGGGCCGGTGAGACCCAGTACTTC. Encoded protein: CASSLEGAGETQYF.

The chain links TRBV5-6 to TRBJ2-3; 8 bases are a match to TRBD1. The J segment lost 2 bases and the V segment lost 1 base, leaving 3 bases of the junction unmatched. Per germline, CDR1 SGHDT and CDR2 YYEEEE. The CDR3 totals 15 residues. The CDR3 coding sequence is TGTGCCAGCAGCTTGTGGACAGGGTACACAGATACGCAGTATTTT. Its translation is CASSLWTGYTDTQYF.

The CDR3, as DNA: TGTGCCTCCGAACTAGCGGGAGGCCCTGGAGATACGCAGTATTTT. Its translation is CASELAGGPGDTQYF. The gene calls are TRBV30 and TRBJ2-3; 12 bases match TRBD2. The length of the CDR3 is 15 residues. The germline CDR1 and CDR2 sequences are GTSNPN and SVGIG (reference sequence). Trimming at V came to 7 bases and at J to 5 bases, leaving 10 bases not matched to a gene.

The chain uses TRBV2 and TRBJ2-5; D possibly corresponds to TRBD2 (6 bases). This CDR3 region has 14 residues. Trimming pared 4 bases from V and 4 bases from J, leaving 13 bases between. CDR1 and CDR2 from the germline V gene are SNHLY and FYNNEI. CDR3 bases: TGTGCCAGCAGTGCGGGACTCACAGGAGAGACCCAGTACTTC. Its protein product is CASSAGLTGETQYF.

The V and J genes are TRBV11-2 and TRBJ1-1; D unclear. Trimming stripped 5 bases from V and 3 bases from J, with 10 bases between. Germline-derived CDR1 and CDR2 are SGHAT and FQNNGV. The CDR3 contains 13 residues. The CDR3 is CASSPVGDTEAFF. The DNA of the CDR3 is TGTGCCAGCAGCCCCGTCGGGGACACTGAAGCTTTCTTT. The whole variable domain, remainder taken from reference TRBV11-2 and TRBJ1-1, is EAGVAQSPRYKIIEKRQSVAFWCNPISGHATLYWYQQILGQGPKLLIQFQNNGVVDDSQLPKDRFSAERLKGVDSTLKIQPAKLEDSAVYLCASSPVGDTEAFFGQGTRLTVV.

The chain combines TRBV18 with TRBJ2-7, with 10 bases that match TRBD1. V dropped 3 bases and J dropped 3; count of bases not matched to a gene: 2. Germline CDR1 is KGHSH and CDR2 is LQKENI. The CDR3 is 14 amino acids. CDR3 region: CASSPGDRGYEQYF. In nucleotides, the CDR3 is TGTGCCAGCTCACCTGGGGACAGGGGCTACGAGCAGTACTTC. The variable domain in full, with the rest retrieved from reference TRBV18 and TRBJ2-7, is NAGVMQNPRHLVRRRGQEARLRCSPMKGHSHVYWYRQLPEEGLKFMVYLQKENIIDESGMPKERFSAEFPKEGPSILRIQQVVRGDSAAYFCASSPGDRGYEQYFGPGTRLTVT.

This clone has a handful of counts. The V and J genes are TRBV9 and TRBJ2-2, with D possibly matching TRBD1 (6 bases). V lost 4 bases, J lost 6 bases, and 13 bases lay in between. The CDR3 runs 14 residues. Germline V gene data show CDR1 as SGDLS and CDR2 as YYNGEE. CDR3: CASSHTGRAGELFF. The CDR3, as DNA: TGTGCCAGCAGCCACACAGGGCGGGCCGGGGAGCTGTTTTTT.

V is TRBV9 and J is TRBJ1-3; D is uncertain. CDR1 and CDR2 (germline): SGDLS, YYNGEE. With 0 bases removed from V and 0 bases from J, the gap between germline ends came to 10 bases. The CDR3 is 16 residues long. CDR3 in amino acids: CASSVAGLFSGNTIYF. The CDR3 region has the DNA TGTGCCAGCAGCGTAGCAGGTCTCTTCTCTGGAAACACCATATATTTT.

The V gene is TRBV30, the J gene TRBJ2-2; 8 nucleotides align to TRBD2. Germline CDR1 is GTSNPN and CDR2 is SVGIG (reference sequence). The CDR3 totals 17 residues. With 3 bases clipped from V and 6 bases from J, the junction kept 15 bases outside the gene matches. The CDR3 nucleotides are TGTGCCTGGAGATCACTTGCCGGGACTAGGGGTGCCGGGGAGCTGTTTTTT. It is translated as CAWRSLAGTRGAGELFF.

As DNA, the CDR3 is TGTGCCAGTAGTATAGCCCCGGGATACGAGCAGTACTTC. The encoded protein is CASSIAPGYEQYF. The rearrangement uses TRBV19 and TRBJ2-5; tentative D call: TRBD2 (5 bases). The last part of the DNA fits TRBJ2-7 better; the J call may be wrong. The CDR3 spans 13 residues. CDR1 LNHDA and CDR2 SQIVND come from the germline V gene (reference sequence).

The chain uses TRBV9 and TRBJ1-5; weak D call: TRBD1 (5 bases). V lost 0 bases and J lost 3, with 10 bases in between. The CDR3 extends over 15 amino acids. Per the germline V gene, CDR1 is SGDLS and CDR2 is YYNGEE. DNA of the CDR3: TGTGCCAGCAGCGTAGGCAGGGAAATCAATCAGCCCCAGCATTTT. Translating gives CASSVGREINQPQHF.

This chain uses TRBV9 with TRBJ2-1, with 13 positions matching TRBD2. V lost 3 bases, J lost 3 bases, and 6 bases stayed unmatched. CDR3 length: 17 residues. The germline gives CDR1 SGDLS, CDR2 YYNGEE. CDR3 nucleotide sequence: TGTGCCAGCAGCGGATGGACTAGCGGGGGTTACTACAATGAGCAGTTCTTC. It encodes CASSGWTSGGYYNEQFF.